This T cell receptor (beta chain) was recorded in a study of T cells after yellow fever vaccination. TCRdb re-derived calls from the 5' RACE reads in MiXCR, one entry per CDR3 protein. The table shows just under 600,000 distinct CDR3 sequences, with around an eighth occurring only once. The CDR3 contains 15 residues. CDR1 and CDR2 from the germline V gene are SGHRS and YFSETQ. Trimming cost V 7 bases and J 3 bases, with 17 bases left between them. In this sample, this clonotype turned up a few times. The chain joins TRBV5-1 to TRBJ2-1, with D possibly being TRBD2 (6 bases). The specimen was PBMCs, collected on the day of the yellow fever booster vaccination. The origin of this receptor is a man in his thirties or forties who received the YFV17D yellow fever vaccine. CDR3 protein: CASSNDGGDYNEQFF. The CDR3 DNA reads TGCGCCAGCTCAAACGACGGAGGGGACTACAATGAGCAGTTCTTC. The full variable domain, in which reference TRBV5-1 and TRBJ2-1 provide the parts outside the CDR3, is KAGVTQTPRYLIKTRGQQVTLSCSPISGHRSVSWYQQTPGQGLQFLFEYFSETQRNKGNFPGRFSGRQFSNSRSEMNVSTLELGDSALYLCASSNDGGDYNEQFFGPGTRLTVL.